One and the same sample provided the 8 T cell receptor beta chains below, sequenced in a study of stem cell transplantation in POMP-related autoinflammatory disease. The method was immunoSEQ multiplex PCR; TCRdb's version includes in-frame clones alone and lacks a portion of them. The table records some 2,200 clones, around 87% of them present only once. This sample comprised Tregs from PBMCs, obtained after stem cell transplantation. The receptors come from a human patient with POMP-related autoinflammation and immune dysregulation (PRAID). Some T cells may be graft donor cells.

The V gene is TRBV5-8, the J gene TRBJ1-4; D is perhaps TRBD1 (5 bases). CDR3 size: 15 residues. Germline-derived CDR1 and CDR2 are SGHTS and YDEGEE. The V gene lost 3 bases and the J gene lost 0 bases, with 9 bases spanning the gap. DNA for the CDR3: TGTGCCAGCAGCTCAACAGGATCAACTAATGAAAAACTGTTTTTT. It specifies CASSSTGSTNEKLFF.

The gene calls are TRBV7-2 and TRBJ2-1; no clear D. The ends were cut back, 6 bases at V and 3 bases at J, with 12 bases in the middle. The CDR3 is 14 amino acids. Looked up from germline, CDR1 is SGHTA and CDR2 is FQGNSA. The CDR3 sequence: CASSRAMSYNEQFF. The CDR3 nucleotides read TGTGCCAGCAGTCGGGCGATGAGCTACAATGAGCAGTTCTTC.

The chain joins TRBV6-5 to TRBJ1-2; D perhaps matches TRBD1 (5 bases). The CDR3 has 15 residues. V was cut by 4 bases and J by 7 bases, with 19 bases left in between. The V gene's germline CDR1 is MNHEY and CDR2 SVGAGI. The CDR3 sequence: CASSSPGGREFGYTF. The CDR3 DNA is TGTGCCAGCAGTTCCCCCGGGGGTAGGGAGTTTGGCTACACCTTC.

The rearrangement uses TRBV2 and TRBJ2-5; 9 bases agree with TRBD1. The CDR3 length is 16 residues. V dropped 1 base and J dropped 2; count of bases not matched to a gene: 5. The germline CDR1 and CDR2 sequences are SNHLY and FYNNEI. For the CDR3, the DNA is TGTGCCAGCAGTGAAGGGACAGGGGACCGGCAAGAGACCCAGTACTTC. Amino acid sequence: CASSEGTGDRQETQYF.

This chain links TRBV5-1 with TRBJ2-1; D uncertain. This CDR3 has 13 amino acids. Deletions cut 3 bases from V and 6 bases from J, with 10 bases between. Germline values: CDR1 SGHRS, CDR2 YFSETQ. The CDR3 spells CASSWGVGNEQFF. The CDR3 nucleotides read TGCGCCAGCAGCTGGGGTGTGGGCAATGAGCAGTTCTTC. Full variable domain (missing parts from reference TRBV5-1 and TRBJ2-1): KAGVTQTPRYLIKTRGQQVTLSCSPISGHRSVSWYQQTPGQGLQFLFEYFSETQRNKGNFPGRFSGRQFSNSRSEMNVSTLELGDSALYLCASSWGVGNEQFFGPGTRLTVL.

This chain links TRBV28 with TRBJ2-6, with 12 bases fitting TRBD1. J lost 0 bases, V lost 6 bases, and 3 bases had no gene match. Per germline, CDR1 MDHEN and CDR2 SYDVKM. The CDR3 totals 17 residues. The CDR3 DNA reads as TGTGCCAGCAGGGGACAGGGGGCGAGCTCTGGGGCCAACGTCCTGACTTTC. This codes for CASRGQGASSGANVLTF.

The V gene is TRBV7-9, the J gene TRBJ1-1, with TRBD1 as a possible D gene (5 bases). This CDR3 has 14 residues. Germline values: CDR1 SEHNR, CDR2 FQNEAQ (reference sequence). V lost 0 bases, J lost 5 bases, and 10 bases lay in between. DNA of the CDR3: TGTGCCAGCAGCTTAGCAGGGGTCGGGACTGAAGCTTTCTTT. Translation gives CASSLAGVGTEAFF.

This sequence joins TRBV3-1 (or the pseudogene TRBV3-2) and TRBJ1-4, with D unclear. The CDR3 consists of 14 residues. The ends were cut back, 4 bases at V and 8 bases at J, with 14 bases in the middle. The germline CDR1 and CDR2 sequences are LGHDT and YNNKEL (reference sequence). CDR3 coding DNA: TGTGCCAGCAGCCTGGGCAGGACCGCCGAAAAACTGTTTTTT. This gives the protein CASSLGRTAEKLFF.